The 31 T cell receptor beta chains presented below share a single source sample, sequenced in a study of T cell changes during pregnancy in multiple sclerosis. Clones were sequenced by immunoSEQ multiplex PCR, and TCRdb holds only the in-frame ones, with some missing. The sample records 35,000 to 45,000 clones, about 91% being singletons. The material sequenced was CD8+ T cells from peripheral blood mononuclear cells, taken before pregnancy. The receptors were sampled from a female donor with multiple sclerosis, enrolled in a pregnancy study.

This chain uses TRBV19 with TRBJ2-1, with TRBD2 identical over 7 bases. The germline V gene has CDR1 LNHDA and CDR2 SQIVND (reference sequence). The ends lost 3 bases at V and 2 bases at J; junction bases unmatched: 4. This CDR3 comprises 15 residues. The CDR3 coding sequence is TGTGCCAGTAGTATCGCGGGAGTAACCTACAATGAGCAGTTCTTC. The encoded protein is CASSIAGVTYNEQFF.

The chain carries TRBV6-6 and TRBJ2-3; D is undetermined. The CDR3 consists of 12 residues. Per the germline V gene, CDR1 is MNHNY and CDR2 is SVGAGI (reference sequence). V was pared by 4 bases and J by 4 bases, with 6 bases between. The CDR3 sequence is CASSSIADTQYF. The DNA of the CDR3 is TGTGCCAGCAGTTCTATTGCAGATACGCAGTATTTT.

V gene TRBV27 combines with J gene TRBJ2-4; 7 nucleotides line up with TRBD1. CDR1 and CDR2 from the germline V gene are MNHEY and SMNVEV (reference sequence). The V gene end was trimmed by 7 bases and the J gene end by 6 bases; junction bases not matched to a gene: 9. CDR3 size: 14 residues. As DNA, the CDR3 is TGTGCCAGCATGAAACCCGGGACAGCAAACATTCAGTACTTC. Its translation: CASMKPGTANIQYF.

The rearrangement joins TRBV5-1 to TRBJ2-7; 8 nucleotides agree with TRBD1. The CDR3 contains 14 residues. The trim removed 0 bases at V and 4 bases at J, leaving 3 bases unmatched. Germline V gene sequence: CDR1 SGHRS, CDR2 YFSETQ. Written as DNA, the CDR3 is TGCGCCAGCAGCTTGGATACAGGGGGGTACGAGCAGTACTTC. Translation: CASSLDTGGYEQYF. Drawing the rest from reference TRBV5-1 and TRBJ2-7, the complete variable domain is KAGVTQTPRYLIKTRGQQVTLSCSPISGHRSVSWYQQTPGQGLQFLFEYFSETQRNKGNFPGRFSGRQFSNSRSEMNVSTLELGDSALYLCASSLDTGGYEQYFGPGTRLTVT.

This sequence joins TRBV16 and TRBJ2-3, with 7 bases lining up with TRBD2. The J segment lost 4 bases and the V segment lost 2 bases, leaving 9 bases of the junction unmatched. The CDR3 has 16 residues. From germline, CDR1 is KGHSY and CDR2 FQNENV. CDR3 sequence reads: CASSQPGRENADTQYF. The CDR3 nucleotides read TGTGCCAGCAGCCAACCTGGGAGGGAGAACGCAGATACGCAGTATTTT.

The genes are TRBV28 and TRBJ2-3; TRBD1 aligns across 10 bases. The CDR3 runs to 20 residues. Trimming removed 4 bases from V and 1 base from J; junction bases left unmatched: 17. Germline loops: CDR1 MDHEN, CDR2 SYDVKM. CDR3 sequence reads: CASSSRQGAPFGGRTDTQYF. The DNA of the CDR3 is TGTGCCAGCAGTTCACGACAGGGGGCGCCGTTCGGGGGGCGCACAGATACGCAGTATTTT. Supplemented by reference TRBV28 and TRBJ2-3, the full variable domain reads DVKVTQSSRYLVKRTGEKVFLECVQDMDHENMFWYRQDPGLGLRLIYFSYDVKMKEKGDIPEGYSVSREKKERFSLILESASTNQTSMYLCASSSRQGAPFGGRTDTQYFGPGTRLTVL.

The CDR3: CASSGAYWTSGGSSYEQYF. CDR3 sequence (DNA): TGTGCCAGCAGTGGAGCTTACTGGACTAGCGGGGGAAGCTCCTACGAGCAGTACTTC. The chain is built from TRBV2 and TRBJ2-7, with 13 bases that match TRBD2. J lost 0 bases, V lost 4 bases, and 12 bases had no gene match. This CDR3 spans 19 amino acids. The germline V gene has CDR1 SNHLY and CDR2 FYNNEI.

The chain is built from TRBV7-6 and TRBJ2-1; TRBD2 matches 7 bases. V dropped 2 bases and J dropped 5; count of bases not matched to a gene: 3. The CDR3 loop spans 14 amino acids. The germline gives CDR1 SGHVS, CDR2 FNYEAQ. The CDR3 loop reads CASSLSGANNEQFF. CDR3 nucleotides: TGTGCCAGCAGCTTAAGCGGGGCGAACAATGAGCAGTTCTTC.

The chain has TRBV13 and TRBJ1-1; D possibly corresponds to TRBD1 (6 bases). Deletions cut 4 bases from V and 2 bases from J, with 11 bases between. CDR3 length equals 14 residues. Germline CDR1 reads PRHDT; CDR2 reads FYEKMQ (reference sequence). CDR3 nucleotides: TGTGCCAGCAGCTCCGAGGACAGCAACACTGAAGCTTTCTTT. Encoded protein: CASSSEDSNTEAFF.

The chain has TRBV14 and TRBJ2-7; 7 bases line up with TRBD1. V was pared by 1 base and J by 3 bases, with 6 bases of the junction left unmatched. There are 15 residues in the CDR3. The germline V gene has CDR1 SGHDN and CDR2 FVKESK. For the CDR3, the DNA is TGTGCCAGCAGCCAAGCGACAGGGCCGGACTACGAGCAGTACTTC. The encoded protein is CASSQATGPDYEQYF.

This sequence joins TRBV4-1 and TRBJ1-2, with no clear D. This CDR3 spans 16 amino acids. V was trimmed by 0 bases and J by 4 bases, leaving 15 bases between them. CDR1 and CDR2 from the germline V gene are MGHRA and YSYEKL. The CDR3 nucleotides read TGCGCCAGCAGCCAAGATCCTGGCAGGTCTCCCTATGGCTACACCTTC. Its translation: CASSQDPGRSPYGYTF.

The chain employs TRBV27 and TRBJ2-1; D call uncertain. The ends were cut back, 3 bases at V and 7 bases at J, with 19 bases in the middle. The length of the CDR3 is 16 residues. Germline CDR1 MNHEY, CDR2 SMNVEV (reference sequence). The CDR3 sequence is CASSFLDNPSQNEQFF. The CDR3 DNA reads TGTGCCAGCAGTTTCCTAGATAACCCAAGTCAAAATGAGCAGTTCTTC.

The chain couples TRBV7-9 to TRBJ2-7; TRBD1 agrees at 8 bases. Trimming removed 4 bases from V and 6 bases from J; junction bases left unmatched: 14. Germline V CDR1 and CDR2: SEHNR, FQNEAQ (reference sequence). The CDR3 has 16 amino acids. The CDR3 here is CASSSLSTGEKVEQYF. The CDR3 DNA is TGTGCCAGCAGCTCGCTATCGACAGGGGAAAAGGTCGAGCAGTACTTC.

J is TRBJ2-7 and V is TRBV28; a possible D gene is TRBD1 (6 bases). CDR1 and CDR2 from the germline V gene are MDHEN and SYDVKM. CDR3 size: 12 residues. V was clipped by 3 bases and J by 3 bases, with 6 bases between them. The DNA for the CDR3 is TGTGCCAGCAGTTTGGACAGCTACGAGCAGTACTTC. Translating gives CASSLDSYEQYF.

Written as DNA, the CDR3 is TGTGCCAGCAGCTTACAACGGGAGTACCGCTACGAGCAGTACTTC. The encoded protein is CASSLQREYRYEQYF. The rearrangement links TRBV7-9 to TRBJ2-7, with D maybe TRBD2 (6 bases). The germline V gene encodes CDR1 SEHNR and CDR2 FQNEAQ (reference sequence). V lost 2 bases to trimming and J lost 3 bases, with 14 bases between them. The length of the CDR3 is 15 residues.

The chain is built from TRBV6-5 and TRBJ2-7; 9 nucleotides agree with TRBD1. CDR1 MNHEY and CDR2 SVGAGI come from the germline V gene. There are 15 residues in the CDR3. V was pared by 4 bases and J by 7 bases, with 11 bases of the junction left unmatched. The CDR3 DNA reads TGTGCCAGCAGTTTAACCGGGACAGGGAGGTGGGAGCAGTACTTC. Encoded protein: CASSLTGTGRWEQYF.

The chain joins TRBV10-3 to TRBJ2-2; D may be TRBD2 (5 bases). V was pared by 2 bases and J by 1 base, with 8 bases between. CDR1 ENHRY and CDR2 SYGVKD come from the germline V gene. The CDR3 runs to 15 residues. The CDR3 is CAISESGLNTGELFF. DNA for the CDR3: TGTGCCATCAGTGAGAGCGGATTGAACACCGGGGAGCTGTTTTTT.

The rearrangement joins TRBV27 to TRBJ2-1; a weak D match, TRBD2 (5 bases). Trimming removed 5 bases at V and 10 bases at J, with 15 bases between. CDR1 is MNHEY and CDR2 is SMNVEV in the germline V gene (reference sequence). This CDR3 has 13 residues. The CDR3: CASSLLVEGEQFF. The CDR3 nucleotides read TGTGCCAGCAGTCTCCTAGTCGAGGGAGAGCAGTTCTTC.

This chain links TRBV28 with TRBJ1-1; 9 nucleotides align to TRBD1. There are 14 residues in the CDR3. CDR1 and CDR2 from the germline V gene are MDHEN and SYDVKM. The V gene end was trimmed by 10 bases and the J gene end by 3 bases; junction bases not matched to a gene: 9. DNA for the CDR3: TGTGCCACCGGGACAGGGTTTTTGCACACTGAAGCTTTCTTT. Residues: CATGTGFLHTEAFF.

This clone was seen a few times. This chain connects TRBV6-5 to TRBJ2-7; TRBD2 matches 10 bases. The germline V gene has CDR1 MNHEY and CDR2 SVGAGI. The V gene end was trimmed by 5 bases and the J gene end by 4 bases; junction bases not matched to a gene: 5. The CDR3 consists of 14 residues. CDR3 sequence (DNA): TGTGCCAGCAGTGCCGGGACTAGCGATTACGAGCAGTACTTC. Residues: CASSAGTSDYEQYF.

The chain combines TRBV19 with TRBJ2-6; D is unresolved. V was clipped by 7 bases and J by 4 bases, with 11 bases between them. The V gene's germline CDR1 is LNHDA and CDR2 SQIVND (reference sequence). This CDR3 is built from 14 residues. The CDR3 is CASMSVRGANVLTF. The CDR3 region has the DNA TGTGCCAGTATGTCCGTTAGAGGGGCCAACGTCCTGACTTTC.

This clone has only one observation. V is TRBV9 and J is TRBJ2-7; 10 nucleotides agree with TRBD1. Germline V lookup: CDR1 SGDLS, CDR2 YYNGEE. V gave up 4 bases and J gave up 2 bases; unmatched junction bases: 3. The CDR3 covers 14 residues. In DNA, the CDR3 is TGTGCCAGCAGCTCCGGGACAGGGGCCTACGAGCAGTACTTC. Amino acids: CASSSGTGAYEQYF.

The chain links TRBV9 to TRBJ2-5; 10 bases align to TRBD2. Germline lookup yields CDR1 SGDLS and CDR2 YYNGEE. The V gene end was trimmed by 3 bases and the J gene end by 5 bases; junction bases not matched to a gene: 7. This CDR3 is 15 amino acids long. DNA for the CDR3: TGTGCCAGCAGCGCACCCGGGACTAGCGACGAGACCCAGTACTTC. Translation: CASSAPGTSDETQYF.

This chain links TRBV19 with TRBJ2-1; no reliable D call. The V gene lost 1 base and the J gene lost 5 bases, with 3 bases spanning the gap. CDR3 length: 12 residues. CDR1 and CDR2 (germline): LNHDA, SQIVND (reference sequence). In DNA form, the CDR3 reads TGTGCCAGTAGTATAGCTCACAATGAGCAGTTCTTC. Translating it yields CASSIAHNEQFF.

The rearrangement joins TRBV7-9 to TRBJ2-1; D is possibly TRBD1 (6 bases). The CDR3 is made up of 16 amino acids. V was pared by 6 bases and J by 0 bases, with 15 bases between. Germline V CDR1 and CDR2: SEHNR, FQNEAQ (reference sequence). CDR3 amino acids: CASSPKQGSSYNEQFF. The CDR3 nucleotides are TGTGCCAGCAGTCCTAAACAGGGAAGCTCCTACAATGAGCAGTTCTTC.

The chain carries TRBV6-1 and TRBJ1-1; D not certain. From germline, CDR1 is MNHNS and CDR2 SASEGT. This CDR3 has 14 amino acids. V lost 2 bases, J lost 1 base, and 8 bases lay in between. CDR3 protein: CASSEFGENTEAFF. CDR3 coding DNA: TGTGCCAGCAGTGAATTCGGGGAGAACACTGAAGCTTTCTTT.

This chain uses TRBV27 with TRBJ2-5; 7 bases match TRBD2. The ends lost 1 base at V and 0 bases at J; junction bases unmatched: 2. Germline V CDR1 and CDR2: MNHEY, SMNVEV (reference sequence). This CDR3 is built from 15 residues. This CDR3 is CASSLFGGNQETQYF. The DNA for the CDR3 is TGTGCCAGCAGTTTATTCGGGGGGAACCAAGAGACCCAGTACTTC.

V is TRBV5-4 and J is TRBJ1-2; the match to TRBD1 covers 8 bases. CDR1 and CDR2 (germline): SGHNT, YYREEE (reference sequence). The V gene end was trimmed by 3 bases and the J gene end by 3 bases; junction bases not matched to a gene: 4. This CDR3 contains 14 residues. CDR3 sequence reads: CASSSDRADYGYTF. CDR3 nucleotide sequence: TGTGCCAGCAGCTCGGACAGGGCGGACTATGGCTACACCTTC. Together with reference TRBV5-4 and TRBJ1-2, the CDR3 gives the full variable domain: ETGVTQSPTHLIKTRGQQVTLRCSSQSGHNTVSWYQQALGQGPQFIFQYYREEENGRGNFPPRFSGLQFPNYSSELNVNALELDDSALYLCASSSDRADYGYTFGSGTRLTVV.

The rearrangement joins TRBV6-5 to TRBJ2-1, with 9 bases that match TRBD1. V lost 5 bases to trimming and J lost 7 bases; unmatched junction nucleotides: 9. CDR3 length: 15 amino acids. Germline V CDR1 and CDR2: MNHEY, SVGAGI. CDR3 in DNA: TGTGCCAGCAGTCGGACCGGGACAGGGATAAATGAGCAGTTCTTC. This sequence encodes CASSRTGTGINEQFF.

This sequence joins TRBV7-9 and TRBJ2-7; D might be TRBD2 (6 bases). The V and J ends lost 5 bases and 3 bases respectively, with 17 bases between them. Germline CDR1 and CDR2: SEHNR and FQNEAQ (reference sequence). The CDR3 runs 15 residues. CDR3 coding DNA: TGTGCCAGCAGCACCGGGACTCTTAAATTCTACGAGCAGTACTTC. As protein: CASSTGTLKFYEQYF.

This chain uses TRBV2 with TRBJ2-7; D possibly corresponds to TRBD2 (5 bases). The germline CDR1 and CDR2 sequences are SNHLY and FYNNEI. This CDR3 spans 11 amino acids. Trimming took off 10 bases at V and 3 bases at J, with 10 bases between the two ends. CDR3 sequence (DNA): TGTGCCACCCAGAGCGGCTACGAGCAGTACTTC. It specifies CATQSGYEQYF.